This TCR beta chain derives from a study of human T cells and chemical hapten exposure. Study-wide context: The study lasted about 24 weeks, and patients were dosed weekly with diphenylcyclopropenone on the scalp throughout.

As to time point: pre-sensitization, week 0. Treatment described: therapeutic diphenylcyclopropenone sensitization with weekly scalp DPC. A single record per CDR3 protein comes from TCRdb applying MiXCR to the RACE reads. The table records more than 250,000 distinct CDR3 sequences, about 9% of them present only once. This specimen consisted of whole blood, obtained in connection with sensitization to the hapten diphenylcyclopropenone (DPC). The source is a middle-aged woman with alopecia areata. Some clones in this sample may be carry-over from other donors' samples.

The CDR3 DNA reads as TGTGCCAGCCCCCCCGGGTCTGGGGCCAACGTCCTGACTTTC. Protein product: CASPPGSGANVLTF. V usage is TRBV7-9 and J usage is TRBJ2-6; D call uncertain. The length of the CDR3 is 14 residues. The germline V gene encodes CDR1 SEHNR and CDR2 FQNEAQ (reference sequence). The V and J ends lost 8 bases and 1 base respectively, with 9 bases between them.